This T cell receptor beta chain is from a study of early T cells in non-severe SARS-CoV-2 infection. Study-wide background: The input, bulk RNA from unsorted whole blood, was sequenced, and chains were unpaired. Study-wide results and caveats: Matching against VDJdb likely underestimated virus-specific expansions, favoring anti-spike CD8.

This clonotype was detected only a few times. Its target is not known. Unique molecular identifiers were attached to individual cDNA molecules. One entry per CDR3 protein, called by TCRdb with MiXCR from the 5' RACE reads. The sample has about 83,000 distinct CDR3 sequences, 8.5% to 12% seen once. The CDR3 loop spans 17 amino acids. V trimming: 7 bases; J trimming: 1 base; junction bases outside the gene matches: 13. This clonotype was obtained from an adult who was a healthcare worker with PCR-confirmed SARS-CoV-2 infection or an uninfected control (not recorded which). Material: whole blood, obtained at baseline. The V call is TRBV12-3 or TRBV12-4, the J call TRBJ2-4, with 7 bases identical to TRBD2. CDR3 DNA sequence: TGTGCCAGCACCCAACTGACTAGCCGGCGGGCCAAAAACATTCAGTACTTC. It codes for CASTQLTSRRAKNIQYF.